The 8 T cell receptor beta chains below all came from one sample that was sequenced in a study of cytomegalovirus exposure and HLA in healthy donors. The study ran its PCR with 60 Vbeta and 13 Jbeta primers. The method was immunoSEQ multiplex PCR; TCRdb's version includes in-frame clones alone and lacks a portion of them. This repertoire shows more than 150,000 clones, more than 65% found once; its top ten account for approximately 1.5%. The specimen sequenced was PBMCs. Receptors originate from a girl between 5 and 17 years old in good health and CMV-seropositive.

The chain recombines TRBV6-1 with TRBJ2-5; 10 nucleotides match TRBD1. This CDR3 is 14 amino acids long. CDR1 MNHNS and CDR2 SASEGT come from the germline V gene. J lost 5 bases, V lost 5 bases, and 5 bases had no gene match. The CDR3 reads CASSRDRGRETQYF. DNA of the CDR3: TGTGCCAGCAGTAGAGACAGGGGGCGCGAGACCCAGTACTTC.

This clone was seen only once. The chain links TRBV7-9 to TRBJ2-1; 10 bases agree with TRBD2. Looked up from germline, CDR1 is SEHNR and CDR2 is FQNEAQ (reference sequence). V shed 5 bases and J 6 bases; nucleotides not matched to a gene: 19. CDR3 size: 19 residues. The CDR3 DNA follows: TGTGCCAGCAGCACGACGGGGACTAGCGATTACACCGACATCAATGAGCAGTTCTTC. Protein: CASSTTGTSDYTDINEQFF. The full variable domain, its missing parts supplied by reference TRBV7-9 and TRBJ2-1, is DTGVSQNPRHKITKRGQNVTFRCDPISEHNRLYWYRQTLGQGPEFLTYFQNEAQLEKSRLLSDRFSAERPKGSFSTLEIQRTEQGDSAMYLCASSTTGTSDYTDINEQFFGPGTRLTVL.

This clone was seen more than once but under ten times. The chain links TRBV11-2 to TRBJ2-1; 10 bases are shared with TRBD2. V lost 5 bases, J lost 15 bases, and 10 bases stayed unmatched. The CDR3 sequence is 13 residues long. Germline assignment: CDR1 SGHAT and CDR2 FQNNGV. CDR3 residues: CASSLTDSGGPFF. CDR3 coding DNA: TGTGCCAGCAGCCTAACCGATAGCGGGGGGCCGTTCTTC.

This sequence joins TRBV11-2 and TRBJ2-7; 7 nucleotides align to TRBD2. Trimming removed 0 bases from V and 1 base from J; junction bases left unmatched: 3. CDR1 is SGHAT and CDR2 is FQNNGV in the germline V gene. The CDR3 is made up of 15 amino acids. The CDR3 reads CASSLELGGSYEQYF. Written as DNA, the CDR3 is TGTGCCAGCAGCTTAGAGTTGGGGGGGTCCTACGAGCAGTACTTC.

The rearrangement uses TRBV6-5 and TRBJ1-2; TRBD1 might be the D (6 bases). CDR1 is MNHEY and CDR2 is SVGAGI in the germline V gene. V was cut by 0 bases and J by 6 bases, with 17 bases left in between. This CDR3 spans 16 amino acids. The DNA for the CDR3 is TGTGCCAGCAGTTACTCCGGGGACGGGGGGCTTAATGGCTACACCTTC. Its protein product is CASSYSGDGGLNGYTF.

The CDR3 protein is CASSLSSFELGDGYTF. In DNA form, the CDR3 reads TGTGCCAGCAGTTTATCGTCGTTTGAGTTAGGGGATGGCTACACCTTC. This chain connects TRBV27 to TRBJ1-2; perhaps TRBD1 as D (5 bases). The CDR3 contains 16 residues. Looked up from germline, CDR1 is MNHEY and CDR2 is SMNVEV (reference sequence). Trimming removed 0 bases at V and 6 bases at J, with 17 bases between.

This clone was observed a few times. The rearrangement uses TRBV9 and TRBJ1-5, with a possible D match to TRBD1 (5 bases). V gave up 0 bases and J gave up 3 bases, with 10 bases separating them. CDR3 length: 15 amino acids. Germline V CDR1 and CDR2: SGDLS, YYNGEE. The CDR3 nucleotides are TGTGCCAGCAGCGTAGACGGGGGAGACAATCAGCCCCAGCATTTT. This translates into CASSVDGGDNQPQHF. Full variable domain (outside the CDR3, taken from reference TRBV9 and TRBJ1-5): DSGVTQTPKHLITATGQRVTLRCSPRSGDLSVYWYQQSLDQGLQFLIQYYNGEERAKGNILERFSAQQFPDLHSELNLSSLELGDSALYFCASSVDGGDNQPQHFGDGTRLSIL.

The J gene is TRBJ2-2, the V gene TRBV5-1; D remains unclear. Germline V lookup: CDR1 SGHRS, CDR2 YFSETQ. Trimming stripped 1 base from V and 7 bases from J, with 2 bases between. The CDR3 covers 11 residues. Here the CDR3 reads CASSLHGELFF. CDR3 nucleotides: TGCGCCAGCAGCTTGCACGGGGAGCTGTTTTTT.